This T cell receptor beta chain stems from a study of blood T cell repertoires in COVID-19. At the level of the study: Sources were T cells, B-cell-depleted T cells, or PBMCs; the material itself was cDNA or gDNA.

Germline CDR1 reads LNHNV; CDR2 reads YYDKDF (reference sequence). The V and J ends lost 3 bases and 4 bases, in that order; junction bases with no gene match: 1. This CDR3 has 13 residues. Clones were sequenced by immunoSEQ multiplex PCR, and TCRdb holds only the in-frame ones, with some missing. This table holds some 70,000 clones, about 80% found once. The Seattle site enrolled patients during active infection and followed them longitudinally. The sequenced sample was peripheral blood. The rearrangement joins TRBV15 to TRBJ2-5, with 8 bases identical to TRBD2. The sequence was collected from a man aged 45-60 years with COVID-19, enrolled during active disease. CDR3 sequence (DNA): TGTGCCACCAGCAGGGCGGGGGGAGAGACCCAGTACTTC. Protein product: CATSRAGGETQYF.